One and the same sample provided the 9 T cell receptor beta chains below, sequenced in a study of vaccination effects on CD4 cells after COVID-19. TCRdb's copy holds only in-frame clones and misses some; the assay was immunoSEQ multiplex PCR. The sample has about 20,000 clones, approximately 70% seen once. Using viral peptide pools, the ViraFEST assay grew out antigen-specific CD4+ T cells prior to sequencing. CD4+ T cells were isolated after approximately 10 days of culture. The study found no prior SARS-CoV-2 infection in the vaccine recipients, who tested negative for nucleocapsid antibodies. Antigens for these TCRs are unknown. The input for sequencing was CD4+ T cells from PBMCs cultured with HCoV-NL63 spike peptides, taken before COVID-19 vaccination. These receptor sequences come from a human donor who received a COVID-19 vaccine.

This clone is medium-sized (0.01 to 0.1%) in the sample. The V and J genes are TRBV7-7 and TRBJ1-4; D is undetermined. V was shortened by 4 bases and J by 5 bases, with 14 bases between the two germline ends. Per the germline V gene, CDR1 is SSHAT and CDR2 is FNYEAQ (reference sequence). CDR3 length equals 15 residues. The CDR3 bases are TGTGCCAGCAGCTCCGGTCGGGGTTCAAATGAAAAACTGTTTTTT. It is translated as CASSSGRGSNEKLFF.

In this sample, this clone turned up a few times. The chain recombines TRBV13 with TRBJ1-5, with a weak D call TRBD1 (6 bases). Per germline, CDR1 PRHDT and CDR2 FYEKMQ (reference sequence). V lost 7 bases and J lost 4, with 14 bases in between. This CDR3 contains 14 residues. CDR3 DNA sequence: TGTGCCAGCAAGGAGCAGGGGTTAAATCAGCCCCAGCATTTT. This sequence encodes CASKEQGLNQPQHF.

V is TRBV5-1 and J is TRBJ2-1, with no clear D. V was shortened by 9 bases and J by 5 bases, with 18 bases between the two germline ends. Germline-derived CDR1 and CDR2 are SGHRS and YFSETQ. The CDR3 has 14 residues. In DNA, the CDR3 is TGCGCCACCGCGCCGGACCATCGGAACAATGAGCAGTTCTTC. The encoded protein is CATAPDHRNNEQFF. Combining the CDR3 with reference TRBV5-1 and TRBJ2-1 gives the whole variable domain KAGVTQTPRYLIKTRGQQVTLSCSPISGHRSVSWYQQTPGQGLQFLFEYFSETQRNKGNFPGRFSGRQFSNSRSEMNVSTLELGDSALYLCATAPDHRNNEQFFGPGTRLTVL.

The V gene is TRBV3-1 (or the pseudogene TRBV3-2), the J gene TRBJ2-2; D is unresolved. Trimming removed 2 bases from V and 5 bases from J, with 6 bases in between. Germline V gives CDR1 LGHDT, CDR2 YNNKEL (reference sequence). The CDR3 loop spans 13 amino acids. DNA for the CDR3: TGTGCCAGCAGCCAAAGCGTTACCGGGGAGCTGTTTTTT. This sequence encodes CASSQSVTGELFF.

The chain has TRBV5-6 and TRBJ2-7; D might be TRBD2 (5 bases). Trimming removed 2 bases from V and 2 bases from J, with 14 bases in between. The CDR3 runs 15 residues. Germline V gene lookup returns CDR1 SGHDT and CDR2 YYEEEE. The CDR3 is CASSFVSGFTYEQYF. In nucleotides, the CDR3 is TGTGCCAGCAGCTTTGTTTCGGGATTCACCTACGAGCAGTACTTC.

This chain uses TRBV6-1 with TRBJ1-1, with D uncertain. The V gene lost 0 bases and the J gene lost 4 bases, with 12 bases spanning the gap. This CDR3 has 15 residues. Germline assignment: CDR1 MNHNS and CDR2 SASEGT. The chain's CDR3 is CASSEAWQGSTEAFF. In DNA, the CDR3 is TGTGCCAGCAGTGAAGCTTGGCAAGGGAGCACTGAAGCTTTCTTT.

The V call is TRBV25-1, the J call TRBJ2-7, with 9 bases that match TRBD1. There are 14 residues in the CDR3. After removal of 6 bases from V and 4 bases from J, the junction contained 7 bases not matched to a gene. Germline CDR1 MGHDK, CDR2 SYGVNS. CDR3 sequence: CASSREQGAYEQYF. CDR3 sequence (DNA): TGTGCCAGCAGCCGCGAACAGGGGGCATACGAGCAGTACTTC.

The V gene is TRBV18, the J gene TRBJ2-1, with a possible D match to TRBD2 (5 bases). Between the trimmed V and J ends, which lost 1 base and 12 bases, there was a span of 7 bases. Looked up from germline, CDR1 is KGHSH and CDR2 is LQKENI. There are 11 residues in the CDR3. CDR3 in DNA: TGTGCCAGCTCACCACGGGCGGGGCAGTTCTTC. Amino acids: CASSPRAGQFF.

This chain joins TRBV11-2 and TRBJ1-6; TRBD1 matches 8 bases. The junction had 11 bases not matched to a gene; V was cut back by 5 bases and J by 11 bases. CDR3 length equals 15 residues. Germline loops: CDR1 SGHAT, CDR2 FQNNGV. The CDR3 is CASSPLTGDRTPLHF. CDR3 bases: TGTGCCAGCAGCCCATTGACAGGGGATAGGACACCCCTCCACTTT.